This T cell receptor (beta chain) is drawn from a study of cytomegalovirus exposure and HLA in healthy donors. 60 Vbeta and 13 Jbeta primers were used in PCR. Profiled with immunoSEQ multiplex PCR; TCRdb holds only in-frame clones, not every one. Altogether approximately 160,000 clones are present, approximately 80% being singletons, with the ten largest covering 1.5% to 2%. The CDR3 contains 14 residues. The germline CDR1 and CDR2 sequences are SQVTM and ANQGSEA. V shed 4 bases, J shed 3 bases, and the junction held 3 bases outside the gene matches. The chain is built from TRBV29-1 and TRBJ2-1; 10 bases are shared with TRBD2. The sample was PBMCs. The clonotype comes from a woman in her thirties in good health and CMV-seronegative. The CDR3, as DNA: TGCAGCGTTGGAAGCGGGAGGGTCTACAATGAGCAGTTCTTC. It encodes CSVGSGRVYNEQFF.